The rows below give T cell receptor beta chains drawn from one sample of a study of blood T cell repertoires in COVID-19. Sequencing was performed with immunoSEQ multiplex PCR; in TCRdb, only in-frame clones are kept and a portion is missing. The sample holds about 260,000 clones, 85% to 90% seen once. Sequencing input: peripheral blood. All receptors derive from a man aged 18 to 30 with active or convalescent COVID-19. Each CDR3 is given without its conserved first and last residue. Each record gives: V gene, CDR3 protein.

TRBV7-9	ASNVGVASYNEQF
TRBV7-2	ASSLGQGTYNEQF
TRBV10-3	AISVGEAFEAF
TRBV12-3/TRBV12-4	ASSRDRGYEQY
TRBV5-1	ASSASYKRQETQY
TRBV19	ASREMKLATYNEQF
TRBV6-1	ASSEWGLNADTQY
TRBV30	AWSAGAGAYEQY
TRBV10-3	AIAKPIGGDTQY
TRBV6-5	ASSSVNEKLF
TRBV2	ASRTGGSATEAF
TRBV7-3	ASSNGLGVEQY
TRBV5-1	ASSRRESDTQY
TRBV5-8	ASSFARGQGKLF
TRBV27	ASSPITGIWGGESYEQY
TRBV7-9	ASSLPAGNTEAF
TRBV15	ATSRDLGQGSGYT
TRBV5-4	ASSTTGQGMVSAYGYT
TRBV5-5	ASTRTESTYNSPLH
TRBV19	ASSILRDT
TRBV24-1	ATSDYRNTIY
TRBV9	ASSVGLAGEVRNEQF
TRBV19	ASSIMGGFGEQY
TRBV27	ASSLGRNTEAF
TRBV9	ASSYGGLRNSPLH
TRBV11-3	ASSFQGAGGYEQY
TRBV3-1/TRBV3-2	ASSQDYSGEQF
TRBV6-5	ASSYSGLPDSPLH
TRBV5-1	ASSLAQSSYNEQF
TRBV20-1	SASWGTRGWHEQF
TRBV6-5	ASKKADGANVLT
TRBV5-1	ASSLATLTSGNTIY
TRBV24-1	ATSDFEGTDTQY
TRBV4-3	ASSPGNRLNEQF
TRBV7-8	ASSPSAAVHGEQY
TRBV24-1	ATSAEGANTEAF
TRBV7-9	ASSLLRLAGTNEQF
TRBV24-1	ATSARDTSYEQY
TRBV2	ASSERGTRDTGELF
TRBV7-9	ASSFIRLADYNEQF
TRBV28	ASRGGASGTDTQY
TRBV12-3/TRBV12-4	ASTKRGDGYT